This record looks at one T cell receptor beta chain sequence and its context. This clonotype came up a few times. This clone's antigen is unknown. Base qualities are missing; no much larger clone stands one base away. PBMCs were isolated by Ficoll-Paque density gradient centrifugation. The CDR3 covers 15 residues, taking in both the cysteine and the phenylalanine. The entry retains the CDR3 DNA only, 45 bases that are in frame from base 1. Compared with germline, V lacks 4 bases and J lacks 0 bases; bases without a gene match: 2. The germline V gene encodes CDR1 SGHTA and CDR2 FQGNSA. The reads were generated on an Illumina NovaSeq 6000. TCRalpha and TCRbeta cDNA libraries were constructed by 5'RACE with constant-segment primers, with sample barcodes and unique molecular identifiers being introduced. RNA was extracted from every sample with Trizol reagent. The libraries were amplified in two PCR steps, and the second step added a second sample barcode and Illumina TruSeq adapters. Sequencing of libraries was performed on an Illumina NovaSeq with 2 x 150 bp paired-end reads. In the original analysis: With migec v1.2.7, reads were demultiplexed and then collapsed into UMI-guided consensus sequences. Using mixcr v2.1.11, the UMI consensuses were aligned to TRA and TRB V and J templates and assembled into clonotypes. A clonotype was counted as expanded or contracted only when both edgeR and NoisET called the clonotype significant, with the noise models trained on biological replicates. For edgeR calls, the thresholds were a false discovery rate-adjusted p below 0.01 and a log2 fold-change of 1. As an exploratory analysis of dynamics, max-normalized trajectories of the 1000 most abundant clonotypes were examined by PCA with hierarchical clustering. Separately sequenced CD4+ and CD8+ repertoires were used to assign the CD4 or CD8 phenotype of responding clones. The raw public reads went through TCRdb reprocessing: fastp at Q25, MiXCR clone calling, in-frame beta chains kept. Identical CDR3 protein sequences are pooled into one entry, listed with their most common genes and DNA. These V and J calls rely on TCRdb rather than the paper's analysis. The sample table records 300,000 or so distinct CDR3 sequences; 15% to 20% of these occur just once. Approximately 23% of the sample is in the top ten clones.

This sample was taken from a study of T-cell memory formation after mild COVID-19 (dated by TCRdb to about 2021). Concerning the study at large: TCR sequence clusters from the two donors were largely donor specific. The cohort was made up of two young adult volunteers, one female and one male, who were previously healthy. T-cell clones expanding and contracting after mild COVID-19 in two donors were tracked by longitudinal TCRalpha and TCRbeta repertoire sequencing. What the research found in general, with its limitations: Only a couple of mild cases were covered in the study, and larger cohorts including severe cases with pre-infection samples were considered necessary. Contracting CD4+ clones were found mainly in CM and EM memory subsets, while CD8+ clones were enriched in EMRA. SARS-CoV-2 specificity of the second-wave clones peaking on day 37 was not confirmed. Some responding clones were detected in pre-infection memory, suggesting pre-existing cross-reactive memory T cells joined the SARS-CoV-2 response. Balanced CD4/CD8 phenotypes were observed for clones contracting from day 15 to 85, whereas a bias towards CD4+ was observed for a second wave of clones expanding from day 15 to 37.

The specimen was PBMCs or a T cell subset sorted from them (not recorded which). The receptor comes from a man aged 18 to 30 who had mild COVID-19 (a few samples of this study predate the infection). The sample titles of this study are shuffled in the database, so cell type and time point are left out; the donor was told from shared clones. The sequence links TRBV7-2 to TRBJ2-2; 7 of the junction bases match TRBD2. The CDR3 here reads CASSSGLSNTGELFF. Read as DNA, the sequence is TGTGCCAGCAGCTCGGGACTATCGAACACCGGGGAGCTGTTTTTT.